This T cell receptor (beta chain) was documented in a study of immune characteristics of hereditary and idiopathic chronic pancreatitis. General notes on the study: Local pancreatic immune cells and TCRbeta repertoires were profiled in hereditary and idiopathic chronic pancreatitis and were compared with control organ donor pancreases. TCRbeta sequencing was performed on four or five control pancreases, under 10 hereditary chronic pancreatitis pancreases and roughly six idiopathic chronic pancreatitis pancreases. The gDNA-based approach was selected because minimal in vitro experimental manipulation of pancreas-infiltrating T cells was involved. The research as a whole found: The study did not include chronic pancreatitis caused by alcohol use. Among about 13 chronic pancreatitis patients, a positive correlation was found between numbers of productive TCR rearrangements and disease severity scores. Because patient tissue could be obtained only at the time of TPIAT, differences in disease duration may have affected the immune findings. Hereditary and idiopathic chronic pancreatitis differed in Vbeta-Jbeta gene family usage, including TRBV10, TRBV19, TRBV23 and TRBV5. Both chronic pancreatitis groups showed significantly increased TCRbeta repertoire diversity and reduced clonality versus controls.

The method was the immunoSEQ multiplex PCR assay. The TCRbeta CDR3 region and adjacent sequences were amplified and sequenced from pancreatic genomic DNA. On the study's bioinformatics: Productive clonality and productive rearrangement counts were measured along with repertoire diversity, which was expressed as a mean normalized Shannon-Wiener index. Control and chronic pancreatitis repertoire metrics were compared with the nonparametric Mann-Whitney U test. A clonotype counted as shared when its CDR3beta sequence had identical amino acid composition and length across subjects. What TCRdb holds here is the immuneACCESS table cut down to in-frame rearrangements. Part of the clones is not present; checked against another copy, under half of the missing clones reflect an unresolved V gene, and the others are unexplained. D and trimming were read from the DNA, whereas the V and J calls and clone size are those reported in that table. The table for this sample lists approximately 1,800 clones; about 74% of them were counted only once. The leading ten clones occupy more than 40% of the sample.

Trimming takes 3 bases from V and 0 bases from J, and the germline ends sit 9 bases apart. CDR1 is given as KGHDR and CDR2 as SFDVKD, both from the germline V gene. Including cysteine and phenylalanine, the CDR3 has 15 amino acids. CDR3 DNA is the only sequence kept; it has 45 bases, read in frame from the first base. This clone appeared a single time. Its antigen is still unknown. No base qualities exist here, and no much larger clone lies one base off it. Chronic pancreatitis pancreas tissue came from patients undergoing total pancreatectomy with islet autotransplantation (TPIAT). No known history of diabetes was present in the included chronic pancreatitis patients. For TCRbeta sequencing, genomic DNA was extracted directly from bulk pancreas tissue without sorting T cells. At two US centers, pancreas tissues from patients and organ donors were collected on a consecutive basis.

The specimen was pancreas tissue with hereditary chronic pancreatitis. This TCR was sampled from a human donor with chronic pancreatitis. The chain was built from TRBV24-1 and TRBJ2-3; the D segment cannot be called with confidence. The CDR3 reads as follows: CATSDTDTSTDTQYF. In nucleotides, the sequence is TGTGCCACCAGTGATACAGACACTAGCACAGATACGCAGTATTTT.